The T cell receptor beta chain under discussion was sequenced for a study of cytomegalovirus exposure and HLA in healthy donors. Study-level results: Reportedly, TCR beta sequences accurately predicted HLA-A and HLA-B alleles in most subjects. In a later analysis, a genetic analysis reported fewer productive-TCR N-insertions in an Asian-associated ancestry cluster than the cohort average.

CDR1 and CDR2 from the germline V gene are SNHLY and FYNNEI. The CDR3 is 13 residues long. Trimming removed 6 bases from V and 5 bases from J, with 11 bases in between. Comment on this clone: Its antigen is unknown.

Vbeta (60) and Jbeta (13) primers were used in the PCR. Generated by immunoSEQ multiplex PCR, the TCRdb table keeps only in-frame clones and is missing some. The sample records more than 95,000 clones, around 78% being singletons. Input material: PBMCs. The chain has TRBV2 and TRBJ2-1; D remains ambiguous. The clonotype was recovered from a middle-aged woman in good health and CMV-seronegative. CDR3 bases: TGTGCCAGCAGAGACGACACCAACAATGAGCAGTTCTTC. This gives the protein CASRDDTNNEQFF.